This T cell receptor (beta chain) originates from a study of beta chain features in type 1 diabetes. The CDR3 has 13 amino acids. Germline CDR1 and CDR2: SEHNR and FQNEAQ (reference sequence). The trim removed 0 bases at V and 10 bases at J, leaving 1 base unmatched. Investigators reverse transcribed all isolated RNA, so they sequenced expressed TCRB transcripts. For naive, central memory and regulatory T cell samples, reads averaged around 3.6 million. Measured with immunoSEQ multiplex PCR; TCRdb has only the in-frame clones, and not every one. Among about 28,000 clones listed, roughly 61% were seen once. Regarding the study as a whole: All four CD4+ subsets of Type 1 diabetes patients contained TCRB CDR3s that were moderately but significantly shorter.

For this clone: Its matching antigen is unknown.

The gene calls are TRBV7-9 and TRBJ1-1, with TRBD1 matching over 11 bases. This sequence originates from a woman between 25 and 40 years old with type 1 diabetes. The sequenced material came from Tregs from blood. The CDR3 nucleotides are TGTGCCAGCAGCTTAGCTGGGACAGGGGGAGCTTTCTTT. It encodes CASSLAGTGGAFF.